The following is a T cell receptor beta chain sequence with its context. This CDR3 has 12 residues. Trimming took 2 bases from V and 1 from J, leaving 3 bases between them. Germline V gene data show CDR1 as LGHDT and CDR2 as YNNKEL (reference sequence). TCRdb's table, derived via immunoSEQ multiplex PCR, lists solely in-frame clones and lacks some. The sample contains 260,000 or so clones, roughly 85% of which appear only once. This sample is part of a study of blood T cell repertoires in COVID-19. For recovered donors of Cohort 3, there were two negative PCRs, clearance, or symptom resolution. The receptor comes from a woman aged 45 to 65 who had recovered from COVID-19. The V and J genes are TRBV3-1 (or the pseudogene TRBV3-2) and TRBJ2-7; the D is unclear. The sequencing input was PBMCs or T cells enriched from blood (not recorded which). Written as DNA, the CDR3 is TGTGCCAGCAGCCAATCTTCCTACGAGCAGTACTTC. Residues: CASSQSSYEQYF.